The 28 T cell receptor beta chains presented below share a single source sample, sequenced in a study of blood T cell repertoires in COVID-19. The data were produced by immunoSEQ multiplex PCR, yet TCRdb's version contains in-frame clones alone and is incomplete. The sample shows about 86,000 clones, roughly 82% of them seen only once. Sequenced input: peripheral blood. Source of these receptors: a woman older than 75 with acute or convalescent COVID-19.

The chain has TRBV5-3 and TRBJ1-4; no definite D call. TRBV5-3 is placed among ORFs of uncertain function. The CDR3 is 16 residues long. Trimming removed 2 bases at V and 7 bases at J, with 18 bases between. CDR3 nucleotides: TGTGCCAGAAGCTTTCGGGGTGGTAGGGTTGCTGAAAAACTGTTTTTT. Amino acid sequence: CARSFRGGRVAEKLFF.

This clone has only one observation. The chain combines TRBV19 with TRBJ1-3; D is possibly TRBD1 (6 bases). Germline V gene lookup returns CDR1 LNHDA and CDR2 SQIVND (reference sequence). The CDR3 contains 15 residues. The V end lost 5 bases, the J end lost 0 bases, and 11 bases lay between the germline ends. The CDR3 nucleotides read TGTGCCAGTAGTTGGGACATTAGCTCTGGAAACACCATATATTTT. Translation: CASSWDISSGNTIYF.

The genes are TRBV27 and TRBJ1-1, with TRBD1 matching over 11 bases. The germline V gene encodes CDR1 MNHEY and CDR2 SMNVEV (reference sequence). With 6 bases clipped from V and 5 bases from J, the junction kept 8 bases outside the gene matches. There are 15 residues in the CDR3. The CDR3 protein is CASSQRGTGGTEAFF. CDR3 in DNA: TGTGCCAGCAGCCAAAGGGGGACAGGGGGGACTGAAGCTTTCTTT.

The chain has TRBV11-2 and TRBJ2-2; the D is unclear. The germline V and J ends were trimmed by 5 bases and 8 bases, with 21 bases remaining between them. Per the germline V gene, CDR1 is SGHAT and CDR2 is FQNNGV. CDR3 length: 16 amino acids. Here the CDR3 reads CASSLDSNYPQGELFF. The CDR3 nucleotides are TGTGCCAGCAGCCTCGACTCGAACTACCCTCAAGGGGAGCTGTTTTTT.

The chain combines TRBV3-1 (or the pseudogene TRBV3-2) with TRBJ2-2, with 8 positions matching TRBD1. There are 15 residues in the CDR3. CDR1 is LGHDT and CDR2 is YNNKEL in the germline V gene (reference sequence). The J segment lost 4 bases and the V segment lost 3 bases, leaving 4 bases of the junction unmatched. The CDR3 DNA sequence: TGTGCCAGCAGCCAGGGACAGGCCCCCACCGGGGAGCTGTTTTTT. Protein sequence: CASSQGQAPTGELFF.

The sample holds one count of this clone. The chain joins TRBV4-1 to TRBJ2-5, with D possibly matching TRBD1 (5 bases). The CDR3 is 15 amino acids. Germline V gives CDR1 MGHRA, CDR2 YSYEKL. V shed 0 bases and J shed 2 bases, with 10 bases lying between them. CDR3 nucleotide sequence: TGCGCCAGCAGCCAAGATGGGCGGACACAAGAGACCCAGTACTTC. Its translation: CASSQDGRTQETQYF.

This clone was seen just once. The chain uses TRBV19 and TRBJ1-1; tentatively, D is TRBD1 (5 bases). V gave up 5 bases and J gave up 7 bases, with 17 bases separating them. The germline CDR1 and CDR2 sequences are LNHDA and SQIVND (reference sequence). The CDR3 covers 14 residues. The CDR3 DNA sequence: TGTGCCAGTAGTCCGGACTACAGGCGGATTGAAGCTTTCTTT. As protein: CASSPDYRRIEAFF.

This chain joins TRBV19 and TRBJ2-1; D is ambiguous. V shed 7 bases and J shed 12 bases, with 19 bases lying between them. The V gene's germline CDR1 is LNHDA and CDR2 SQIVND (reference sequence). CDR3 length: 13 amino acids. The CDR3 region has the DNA TGTGCCAGTACGGGTACGGCTGAACTTACGCAGTTCTTC. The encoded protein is CASTGTAELTQFF.

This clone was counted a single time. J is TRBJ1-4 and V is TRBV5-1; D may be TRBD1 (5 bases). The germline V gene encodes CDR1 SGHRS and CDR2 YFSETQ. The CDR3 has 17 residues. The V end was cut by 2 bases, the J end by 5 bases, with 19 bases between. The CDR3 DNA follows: TGCGCCAGCAGCTTAAGGGGCAGGCCACAGTTAAATGAAAAACTGTTTTTT. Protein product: CASSLRGRPQLNEKLFF.

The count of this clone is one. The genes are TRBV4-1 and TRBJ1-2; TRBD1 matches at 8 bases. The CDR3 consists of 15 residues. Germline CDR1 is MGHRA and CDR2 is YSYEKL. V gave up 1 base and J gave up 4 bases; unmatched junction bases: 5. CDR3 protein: CASSQAQGATYGYTF. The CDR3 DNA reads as TGCGCCAGCAGCCAAGCCCAGGGGGCTACCTATGGCTACACCTTC.

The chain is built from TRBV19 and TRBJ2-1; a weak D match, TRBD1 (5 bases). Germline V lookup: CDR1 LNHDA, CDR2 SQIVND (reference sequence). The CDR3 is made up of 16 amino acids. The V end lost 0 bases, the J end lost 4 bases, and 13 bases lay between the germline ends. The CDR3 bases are TGTGCCAGTAGTATAGATTACTTTCGACAGTACAATGAGCAGTTCTTC. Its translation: CASSIDYFRQYNEQFF. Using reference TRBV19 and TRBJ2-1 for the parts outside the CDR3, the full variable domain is DGGITQSPKYLFRKEGQNVTLSCEQNLNHDAMYWYRQDPGQGLRLIYYSQIVNDFQKGDIAEGYSVSREKKESFPLTVTSAQKNPTAFYLCASSIDYFRQYNEQFFGPGTRLTVL.

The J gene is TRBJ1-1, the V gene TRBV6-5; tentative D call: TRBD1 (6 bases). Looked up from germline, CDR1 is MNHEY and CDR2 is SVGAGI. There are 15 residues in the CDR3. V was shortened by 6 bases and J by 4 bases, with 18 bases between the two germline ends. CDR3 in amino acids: CASSRQSGVSTEAFF. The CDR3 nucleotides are TGTGCCAGCAGCCGCCAATCAGGGGTGAGCACTGAAGCTTTCTTT.

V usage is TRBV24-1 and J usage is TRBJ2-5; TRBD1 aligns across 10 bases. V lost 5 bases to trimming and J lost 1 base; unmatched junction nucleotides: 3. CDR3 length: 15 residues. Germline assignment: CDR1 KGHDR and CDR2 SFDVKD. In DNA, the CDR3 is TGTGCCACCAGTGCTGGGGACAGGGGCCAAGAGACCCAGTACTTC. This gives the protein CATSAGDRGQETQYF.

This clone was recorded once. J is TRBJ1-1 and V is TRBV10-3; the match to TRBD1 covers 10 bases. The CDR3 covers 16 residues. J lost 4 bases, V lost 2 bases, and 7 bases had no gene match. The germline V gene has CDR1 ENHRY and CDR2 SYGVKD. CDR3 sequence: CAISESRDRGSTEAFF. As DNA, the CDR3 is TGTGCCATCAGTGAGAGTCGGGACAGGGGTAGCACTGAAGCTTTCTTT.

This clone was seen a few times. CDR3 in DNA: TGTGCCAGCAACATCTTTACGGGGGTGCCAACTGAAGCTTTCTTT. This gives the protein CASNIFTGVPTEAFF. This chain connects TRBV9 to TRBJ1-1; possible D gene TRBD1, 5 bases. The CDR3 is 15 amino acids. Germline lookup yields CDR1 SGDLS and CDR2 YYNGEE. The V end was cut by 6 bases, the J end by 5 bases, with 20 bases between. The full variable domain, rest sourced from reference TRBV9 and TRBJ1-1, is DSGVTQTPKHLITATGQRVTLRCSPRSGDLSVYWYQQSLDQGLQFLIQYYNGEERAKGNILERFSAQQFPDLHSELNLSSLELGDSALYFCASNIFTGVPTEAFFGQGTRLTVV.

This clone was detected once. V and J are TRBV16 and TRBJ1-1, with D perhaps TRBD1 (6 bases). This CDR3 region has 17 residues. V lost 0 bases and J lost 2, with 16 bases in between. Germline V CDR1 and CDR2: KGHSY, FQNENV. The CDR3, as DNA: TGTGCCAGCAGCCAATCGCAGGGGAGGGGGATTAACACTGAAGCTTTCTTT. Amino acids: CASSQSQGRGINTEAFF.

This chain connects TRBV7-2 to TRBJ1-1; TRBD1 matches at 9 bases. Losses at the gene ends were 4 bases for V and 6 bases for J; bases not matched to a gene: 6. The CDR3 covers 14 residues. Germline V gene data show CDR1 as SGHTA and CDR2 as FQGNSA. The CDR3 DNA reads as TGTGCCAGCAGCTCATACAGGGGGCTCTCTGAAGCTTTCTTT. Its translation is CASSSYRGLSEAFF.

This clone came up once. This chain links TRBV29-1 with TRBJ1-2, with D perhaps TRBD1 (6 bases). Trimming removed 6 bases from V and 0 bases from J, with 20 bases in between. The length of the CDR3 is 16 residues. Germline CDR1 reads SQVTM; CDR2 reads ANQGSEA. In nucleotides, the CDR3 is TGCAGCGTGGGGACACAGTCGGACAGCACTAACTATGGCTACACCTTC. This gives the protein CSVGTQSDSTNYGYTF. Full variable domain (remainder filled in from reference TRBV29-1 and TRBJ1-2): SAVISQKPSRDICQRGTSLTIQCQVDSQVTMMFWYRQQPGQSLTLIATANQGSEATYESGFVIDKFPISRPNLTFSTLTVSNMSPEDSSIYLCSVGTQSDSTNYGYTFGSGTRLTVV.

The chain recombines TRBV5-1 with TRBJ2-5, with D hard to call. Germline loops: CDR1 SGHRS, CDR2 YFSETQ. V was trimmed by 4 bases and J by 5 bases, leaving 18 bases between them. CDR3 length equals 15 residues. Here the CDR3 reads CASSPRPTAAETQYF. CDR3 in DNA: TGCGCCAGCAGCCCCCGCCCTACAGCAGCCGAGACCCAGTACTTC.

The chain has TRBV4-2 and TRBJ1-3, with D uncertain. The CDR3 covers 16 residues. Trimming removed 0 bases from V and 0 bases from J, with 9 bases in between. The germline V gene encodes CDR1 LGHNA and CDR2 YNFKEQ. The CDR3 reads CASSQDRGSSGNTIYF. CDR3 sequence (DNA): TGTGCCAGCAGCCAAGATCGAGGTAGCTCTGGAAACACCATATATTTT.

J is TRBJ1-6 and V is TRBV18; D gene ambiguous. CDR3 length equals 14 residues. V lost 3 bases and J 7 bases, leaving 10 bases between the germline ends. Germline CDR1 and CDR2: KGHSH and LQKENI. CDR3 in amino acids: CASSPGGVNSPLHF. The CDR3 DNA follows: TGTGCCAGCTCACCCGGCGGGGTAAATTCACCCCTCCACTTT.

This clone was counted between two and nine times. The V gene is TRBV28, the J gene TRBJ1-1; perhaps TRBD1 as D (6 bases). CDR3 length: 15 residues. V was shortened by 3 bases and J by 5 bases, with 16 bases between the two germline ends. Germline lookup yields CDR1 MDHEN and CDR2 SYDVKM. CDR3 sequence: CASSFLDRTDTEAFF. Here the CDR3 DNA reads TGTGCCAGCAGTTTCTTAGACAGGACTGATACTGAAGCTTTCTTT.

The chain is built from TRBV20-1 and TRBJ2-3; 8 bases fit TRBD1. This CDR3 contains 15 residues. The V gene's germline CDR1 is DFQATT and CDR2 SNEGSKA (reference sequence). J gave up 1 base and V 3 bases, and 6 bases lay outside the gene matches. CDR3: CSASPGGGGTDTQYF. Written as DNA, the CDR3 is TGCAGTGCTAGTCCAGGGGGCGGTGGCACAGATACGCAGTATTTT.

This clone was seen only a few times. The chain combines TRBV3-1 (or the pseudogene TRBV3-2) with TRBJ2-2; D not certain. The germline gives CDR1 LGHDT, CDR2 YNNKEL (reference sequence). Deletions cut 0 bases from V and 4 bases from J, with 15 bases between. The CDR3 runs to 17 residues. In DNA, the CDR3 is TGTGCCAGCAGCCAAGAAGGCCTCGCGCGCGGCACCGGGGAGCTGTTTTTT. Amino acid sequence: CASSQEGLARGTGELFF.

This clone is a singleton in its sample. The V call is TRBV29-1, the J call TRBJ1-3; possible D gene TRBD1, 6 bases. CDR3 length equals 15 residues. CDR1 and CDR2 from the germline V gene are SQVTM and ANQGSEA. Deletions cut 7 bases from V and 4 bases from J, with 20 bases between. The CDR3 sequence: CSAQRGGAEGNTIYF. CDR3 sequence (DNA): TGCAGCGCCCAGAGGGGGGGCGCGGAAGGAAACACCATATATTTT.

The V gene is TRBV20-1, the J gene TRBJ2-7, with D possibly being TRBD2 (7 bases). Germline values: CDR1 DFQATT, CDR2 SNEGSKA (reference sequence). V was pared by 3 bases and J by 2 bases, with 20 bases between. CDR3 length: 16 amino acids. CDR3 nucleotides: TGCAGTGCTAGTGAAAACCGGGGGGCGTCTACCTACGAGCAGTACTTC. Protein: CSASENRGASTYEQYF.

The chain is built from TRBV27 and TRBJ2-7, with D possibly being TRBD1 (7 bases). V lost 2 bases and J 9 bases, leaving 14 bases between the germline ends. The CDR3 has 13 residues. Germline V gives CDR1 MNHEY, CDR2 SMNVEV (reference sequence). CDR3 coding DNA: TGTGCCAGCAGTTTACCGCAGGGGGGTAGGCAGTACTTC. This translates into CASSLPQGGRQYF.

CDR3 nucleotide sequence: TGTGCCAGCAGTCCTTCCGGGCTCGGGAGGGGCTACACCTTC. Its translation is CASSPSGLGRGYTF. This rearrangement joins TRBV3-1 (or the pseudogene TRBV3-2) to TRBJ1-2; unclear D gene. The CDR3 is 14 residues long. CDR1 is LGHDT, CDR2 YNNKEL, per germline (reference sequence). Trimming took 6 bases from V and 8 from J, leaving 19 bases between them.